The rows below give T cell receptor beta chains drawn from one sample of a study of blood T cell repertoires in COVID-19. Assay used: immunoSEQ multiplex PCR; TCRdb lists only in-frame clones, some missing. The sample comprises hundreds of thousands of clones, about nine tenths of which are singletons, and roughly 1.4% rests with the top ten. The material sequenced was peripheral blood. The source of these receptors is a woman aged 30 to 39 with active or convalescent COVID-19. Both conserved end residues are part of each CDR3. A D gene is named only where the DNA matches it firmly. Clone sizes are given selectively: once, few, many, or a class where the clone is expanded.

j_gene,v_gene,d_gene,abundance,CDR3aa,CDR3nt
TRBJ2-7,TRBV14,NA,NA,CASSPSYRSYEQYF,TGTGCCAGCAGCCCTTCATACAGGTCCTACGAGCAGTACTTC
TRBJ2-3,TRBV7-8,TRBD2,NA,CASSSGTSGRVDTQYF,TGTGCCAGCAGCTCCGGGACTAGCGGGAGGGTGGATACGCAGTATTTT
TRBJ1-6,TRBV7-6,TRBD1,once,CASSLGQGADSPLHF,TGTGCCAGCAGCTTAGGACAGGGGGCAGATTCACCCCTCCACTTT
TRBJ2-3,TRBV2,TRBD2,NA,CASSLLAGGPTLSQYF,TGTGCCAGCAGTCTACTAGCGGGAGGGCCAACTCTTTCGCAGTATTTT
TRBJ2-7,TRBV19,TRBD2,NA,CASSKSFFSGSVSYEQYF,TGTGCCAGTAGTAAGTCTTTTTTTAGCGGGAGCGTATCCTACGAGCAGTACTTC
TRBJ1-2,TRBV5-6,TRBD1,NA,CASSSQGFDGYTF,TGTGCCAGCAGCTCACAGGGGTTTGATGGCTACACCTTC
TRBJ1-1,TRBV12-3/TRBV12-4,NA,NA,CASSLVGGTEAFF,TGTGCCAGCAGTTTGGTGGGGGGCACTGAAGCTTTCTTT
TRBJ1-5,TRBV7-9,NA,NA,CASSPGGAYSNQPQHF,TGTGCCAGCAGCCCGGGGGGCGCATATAGCAATCAGCCCCAGCATTTT
TRBJ2-1,TRBV7-2,NA,few,CASSLGAVRSYNEQFF,TGTGCCAGCAGCTTAGGTGCGGTCCGCTCCTACAATGAGCAGTTCTTC
TRBJ1-6,TRBV5-1,TRBD1,NA,CASSEGQGGKTLHF,TGCGCCAGCAGCGAGGGACAGGGAGGGAAAACCCTCCACTTT
TRBJ2-7,TRBV4-1,TRBD2,NA,CASSPGGAGGYEQYF,TGCGCCAGCAGCCCAGGAGGAGCGGGGGGGTACGAGCAGTACTTC
TRBJ1-1,TRBV11-2,TRBD1,NA,CASSRQGLYAFF,TGTGCCAGCAGCCGACAGGGGCTTTACGCTTTCTTT
TRBJ1-5,TRBV4-1,NA,NA,CASSQERAGRVSNQPQHF,TGCGCCAGCAGCCAAGAACGGGCGGGGCGGGTGAGCAATCAGCCCCAGCATTTT
TRBJ2-7,TRBV19,NA,NA,CASAGASSYEQYF,TGTGCCAGTGCGGGGGCGAGCTCCTACGAGCAGTACTTC
TRBJ2-4,TRBV19,TRBD2,NA,CASSTGLAGAKNIQYF,TGTGCCAGTAGTACGGGACTAGCGGGAGCCAAAAACATTCAGTACTTC
TRBJ1-2,TRBV5-5,NA,NA,CASSLGQGFYGYTF,TGTGCCAGCAGCTTGGGGCAGGGGTTCTATGGCTACACCTTC
TRBJ2-3,TRBV6-5,NA,NA,CASSRLPFSTDTQYF,TGTGCCAGCAGCCGACTCCCGTTTAGCACAGATACGCAGTATTTT
TRBJ1-1,TRBV2,NA,NA,CASSEFGGATEAFF,TGTGCCAGCAGTGAGTTTGGGGGCGCCACTGAAGCTTTCTTT
TRBJ1-2,TRBV29-1,NA,NA,CSVEAQGRANYGYTF,TGCAGCGTTGAAGCCCAGGGTCGAGCTAACTATGGCTACACCTTC
TRBJ2-1,TRBV5-1,TRBD2,NA,CASSLFSGGLAGVNEQFF,TGCGCCAGCAGCTTGTTCTCGGGCGGGCTAGCGGGGGTGAATGAGCAGTTCTTC
TRBJ1-5,TRBV4-1,NA,NA,CASSQEEGWQPQHF,TGCGCCAGCAGCCAAGAAGAGGGTTGGCAGCCCCAGCATTTT
TRBJ2-7,TRBV4-1,TRBD1,NA,CASSQATGGRLYEQYF,TGCGCCAGCAGCCAGGCGACAGGGGGGCGACTCTACGAGCAGTACTTC
TRBJ1-1,TRBV6-5,TRBD1,once,CASRLGTALNTEAFF,TGTGCCAGCAGACTCGGGACAGCTTTGAACACTGAAGCTTTCTTT
TRBJ1-3,TRBV4-1,TRBD1,NA,CASSQGLGQGSSGNTIYF,TGCGCCAGCAGCCAAGGTCTGGGACAGGGGTCGTCTGGAAACACCATATATTTT
TRBJ2-7,TRBV5-1,TRBD2,once,CASSLEGGIYEQYF,TGCGCCAGCAGCTTGGAGGGAGGGATCTACGAGCAGTACTTC
TRBJ1-1,TRBV3-1/TRBV3-2,TRBD1,NA,CASSQATGTGHTEAFF,TGTGCCAGCAGCCAAGCGACCGGGACAGGACACACTGAAGCTTTCTTT
TRBJ2-2,TRBV29-1,NA,NA,CSVTATGELFF,TGCAGCGTTACAGCCACCGGGGAGCTGTTTTTT
TRBJ2-7,TRBV12-5,NA,NA,CASGLAASSDPSYEQYF,TGTGCTAGTGGTTTGGCCGCCTCTAGCGACCCCTCCTACGAGCAGTACTTC
TRBJ1-2,TRBV3-1/TRBV3-2,TRBD1,NA,CASRSGTVLSDYGYTF,TGTGCCAGCAGGTCCGGGACAGTCCTCTCCGACTATGGCTACACCTTC
TRBJ1-5,TRBV19,TRBD1,NA,CASGDRVFYSNQPQHF,TGTGCCAGCGGGGACAGAGTCTTTTATAGCAATCAGCCCCAGCATTTT
TRBJ1-1,TRBV2,TRBD1,once,CASSGGRGRNTEAFF,TGTGCCAGCAGTGGAGGCAGGGGGCGAAACACTGAAGCTTTCTTT
TRBJ2-3,TRBV10-1,NA,NA,CASSERTIFNTDTQYF,TGCGCCAGCAGCGAGAGAACAATCTTTAACACAGATACGCAGTATTTT
TRBJ2-1,TRBV19,NA,NA,CASSITSLSYNEQFF,TGTGCCAGTAGTATCACTAGCCTCTCCTACAATGAGCAGTTCTTC
TRBJ2-3,TRBV19,TRBD2,NA,CASHSNGASGRVGTQYF,TGTGCCAGCCATTCAAACGGGGCTAGCGGGAGGGTCGGTACGCAGTATTTT
TRBJ2-3,TRBV7-9,TRBD2,NA,CASSRTSGEADTQYF,TGTGCCAGCAGCAGGACTAGCGGGGAAGCAGATACGCAGTATTTT
TRBJ1-4,TRBV5-4,TRBD1,NA,CASSRDRDEKLFF,TGTGCCAGCAGCAGGGACAGGGATGAAAAACTGTTTTTT
TRBJ2-3,TRBV11-2,TRBD2,NA,CASSYGAGGIDTQYF,TGTGCCAGCAGCTACGGAGCGGGGGGTATAGATACGCAGTATTTT